The sequence of this TCR beta chain was determined in a study of OX40 agonist ivuxolimab in advanced cancers. Study-wide context: Every patient in dose escalation had hepatocellular carcinoma, melanoma, renal cell or head and neck cancer. Study observations and caveats: Some of the nonresponding patients also showed low levels of normalized T-cell clonal expansion.

Sampling of blood occurred at baseline, cycle 4 day 1, and cycle 7 day 1. The repertoire was sequenced with immunoSEQ multiplex PCR; TCRdb's copy has only in-frame clones and lacks some. The sample has 50,000 or so clones, roughly 84% seen once; the top ten hold about 4.7%. Trimming stripped 4 bases from V and 1 base from J, with 11 bases between. Per the germline V gene, CDR1 is MGHRA and CDR2 is YSYEKL. CDR3 length: 14 residues. As regards this clone: Its antigen is undetermined.

Here the sequenced sample was CD4+ or CD8+ T cells sorted from blood, taken in a trial of the OX40 agonist ivuxolimab. The sequence was obtained from an adult with an advanced solid tumor such as melanoma, head and neck, liver or kidney cancer. The chain combines TRBV4-1 with TRBJ2-7; maybe TRBD2 (6 bases). The CDR3 DNA sequence: TGCGCCAGCAGCCCGACTAGGGGATCCTACGAGCAGTACTTC. Protein sequence: CASSPTRGSYEQYF.